At least ten counts were recorded for the clone carrying this T cell receptor (beta chain). The source material, RNA transcripts, was used to amplify TCR beta CDR3 regions. First-round RT-PCR targeting the TCR CDR3 was performed with the HTBI primer set. TCRdb passed the multiplex PCR reads through MiXCR, listing each CDR3 protein once. In the table there are hundreds of thousands of distinct CDR3 sequences, roughly 14% of which are singletons. The data were taken from a study of T cells in Graves' hyperthyroidism and ophthalmopathy. V lost 4 bases and J 5 bases, leaving 14 bases between the germline ends. This CDR3 comprises 14 residues. Germline CDR1 LNHDA, CDR2 SQIVND (reference sequence).

The sample comprised blood. The V and J genes are TRBV19 and TRBJ2-5; TRBD2 might be the D (5 bases). The receptor was derived from a woman between 35 and 50 years old with Graves' ophthalmopathy. This chain's CDR3 is CASSTGRGSETQYF. CDR3 sequence (DNA): TGTGCCAGTAGTACTGGACGGGGTTCGGAGACCCAGTACTTC.